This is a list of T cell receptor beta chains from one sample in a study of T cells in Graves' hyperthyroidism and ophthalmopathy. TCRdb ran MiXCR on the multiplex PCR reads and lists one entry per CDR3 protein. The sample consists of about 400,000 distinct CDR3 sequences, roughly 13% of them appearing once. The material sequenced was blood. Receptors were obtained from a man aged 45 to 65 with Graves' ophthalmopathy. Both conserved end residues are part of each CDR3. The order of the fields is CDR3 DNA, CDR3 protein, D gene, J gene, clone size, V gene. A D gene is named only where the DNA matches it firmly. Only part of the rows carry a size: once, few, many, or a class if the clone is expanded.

TGTGCCAGTACCCGGGGAGGGTCTGGAAACACCATATATTTT	CASTRGGSGNTIYF	NA	TRBJ1-3	few	TRBV19
TGTGCCAGCAGCGTAGATCTCGGCGGGGGTTCCCGCGCTGGAAACACCATATATTTT	CASSVDLGGGSRAGNTIYF	NA	TRBJ1-3	NA	TRBV9
TGTGCCAGCAGTTTATCGGGACAGATTGAAGCTTTCTTT	CASSLSGQIEAFF	TRBD1	TRBJ1-1	few	TRBV27
TGTGCCAGCAGTTATCAGGGGGCGGGGTACAATCAGCCCCAGCATTTT	CASSYQGAGYNQPQHF	TRBD1	TRBJ1-5	many	TRBV2
TGTGCCTGGAGTGTACTGGGGCGGAGCTACGAGCAGTACTTC	CAWSVLGRSYEQYF	NA	TRBJ2-7	NA	TRBV30
TGTGCCAGCAGCGAGACTCGACGGACAGATACGCAGTATTTT	CASSETRRTDTQYF	NA	TRBJ2-3	many	TRBV9
TGTGCCACCAGCAGGGCGACAGGATTTCAGCCCCAGCATTTT	CATSRATGFQPQHF	NA	TRBJ1-5	few	TRBV15
TGTGCCAGCAGTCCAATTCTGACGGGGACCTCGCAGTATTTT	CASSPILTGTSQYF	NA	TRBJ2-3	many	TRBV3-1
TGTGCCAGCAGTTTATCCTCGCTAGCGGGAGGGAGTGCCACAGATACGCAGTATTTT	CASSLSSLAGGSATDTQYF	TRBD2	TRBJ2-3	NA	TRBV28
TGTGCCAGCAGCTTACAGGGGTCAGATACGCAGTATTTT	CASSLQGSDTQYF	NA	TRBJ2-3	many	TRBV7-6
TGCAGTGCTAGAGCCTCCGGGACTAGCGGCTACGAGCAGTACTTC	CSARASGTSGYEQYF	TRBD2	TRBJ2-7	NA	TRBV20-1
TGTGCCAGCAGCAAACGTGGAGCGGGGGCCGCGAACACCGGGGAGCTGTTTTTT	CASSKRGAGAANTGELFF	TRBD2	TRBJ2-2	few	TRBV11-2
TGTGCCTGGAGCGGACAGCTTAGCAATCAGCCCCAGCATTTT	CAWSGQLSNQPQHF	NA	TRBJ1-5	many	TRBV30
TGTGCCAGCAGCTTTACGTCTAGTGATACGCAGTATTTT	CASSFTSSDTQYF	NA	TRBJ2-3	few	TRBV11-2
TGTGCCAGCAGTTACTCGGTTAACAACAATGAGCAGTTCTTC	CASSYSVNNNEQFF	NA	TRBJ2-1	NA	TRBV6-2/TRBV6-3